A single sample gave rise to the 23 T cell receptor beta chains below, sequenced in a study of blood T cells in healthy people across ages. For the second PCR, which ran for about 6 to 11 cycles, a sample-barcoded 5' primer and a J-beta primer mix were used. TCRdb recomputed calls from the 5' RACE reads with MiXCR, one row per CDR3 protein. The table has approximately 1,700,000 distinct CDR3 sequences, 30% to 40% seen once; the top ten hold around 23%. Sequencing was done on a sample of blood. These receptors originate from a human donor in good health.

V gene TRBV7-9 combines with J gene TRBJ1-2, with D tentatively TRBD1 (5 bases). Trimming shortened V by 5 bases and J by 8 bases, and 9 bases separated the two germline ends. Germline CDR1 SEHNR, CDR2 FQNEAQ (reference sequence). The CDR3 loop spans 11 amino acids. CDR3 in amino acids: CASSLTVGYTF. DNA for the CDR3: TGTGCCAGCAGCCTGACAGTGGGCTACACCTTC.

The CDR3 here is CASSPMSGPVKGIHNEQFF. The CDR3 coding sequence is TGTGCCAGCAGCCCCATGTCCGGCCCCGTGAAAGGGATTCACAATGAGCAGTTCTTC. V and J are TRBV7-9 and TRBJ2-1; D unresolved. Germline V gene sequence: CDR1 SEHNR, CDR2 FQNEAQ (reference sequence). Trimming took 5 bases from V and 5 from J, leaving 28 bases between them. The CDR3 loop spans 19 amino acids.

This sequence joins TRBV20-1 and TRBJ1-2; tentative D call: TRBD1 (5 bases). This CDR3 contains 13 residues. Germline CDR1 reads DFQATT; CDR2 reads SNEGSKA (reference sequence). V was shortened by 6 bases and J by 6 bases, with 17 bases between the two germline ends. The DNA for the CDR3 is TGCAGTGCCCGGGTACAGGACGAAGATGGCTACACCTTC. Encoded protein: CSARVQDEDGYTF.

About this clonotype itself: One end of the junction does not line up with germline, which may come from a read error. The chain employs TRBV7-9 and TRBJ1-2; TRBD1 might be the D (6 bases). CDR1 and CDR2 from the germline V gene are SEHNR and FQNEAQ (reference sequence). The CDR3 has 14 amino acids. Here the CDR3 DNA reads TGTGCCGGCAGCTTAGAAATTCCAGGGGATGGCTACACCTTC. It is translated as CAGSLEIPGDGYTF. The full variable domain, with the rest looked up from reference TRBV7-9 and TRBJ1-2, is DTGVSQNPRHKITKRGQNVTFRCDPISEHNRLYWYRQTLGQGPEFLTYFQNEAQLEKSRLLSDRFSAERPKGSFSTLEIQRTEQGDSAMYLCAGSLEIPGDGYTFGSGTRLTVV.

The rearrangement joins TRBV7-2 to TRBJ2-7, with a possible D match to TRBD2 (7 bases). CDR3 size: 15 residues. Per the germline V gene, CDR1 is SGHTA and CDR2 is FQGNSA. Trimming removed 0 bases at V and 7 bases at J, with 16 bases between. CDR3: CASSLAGGLYNEQYF. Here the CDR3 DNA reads TGTGCCAGCAGCTTAGCGGGGGGGCTCTACAATGAGCAGTACTTC.

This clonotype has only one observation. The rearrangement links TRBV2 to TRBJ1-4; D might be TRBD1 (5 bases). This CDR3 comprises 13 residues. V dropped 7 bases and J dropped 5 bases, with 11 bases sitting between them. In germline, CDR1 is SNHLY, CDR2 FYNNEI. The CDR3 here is CASNRQMNEKLFF. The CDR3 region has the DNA TGTGCCAGCAATCGACAGATGAATGAAAAACTGTTTTTT.

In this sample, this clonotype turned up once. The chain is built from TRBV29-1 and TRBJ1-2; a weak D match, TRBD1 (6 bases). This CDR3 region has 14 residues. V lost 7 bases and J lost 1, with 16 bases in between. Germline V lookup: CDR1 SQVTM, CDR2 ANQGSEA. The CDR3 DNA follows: TGCAGCGCCGCCGGGGGCACCCTTAACTATGGCTACACCTTC. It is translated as CSAAGGTLNYGYTF.

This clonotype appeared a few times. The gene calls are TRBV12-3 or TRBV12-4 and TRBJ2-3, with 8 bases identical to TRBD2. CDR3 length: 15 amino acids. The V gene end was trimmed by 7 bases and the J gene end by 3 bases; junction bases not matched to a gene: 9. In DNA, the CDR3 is TGTGCCAGCAATATCGGGGGGGGCTCTACAGATACGCAGTATTTT. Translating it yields CASNIGGGSTDTQYF.

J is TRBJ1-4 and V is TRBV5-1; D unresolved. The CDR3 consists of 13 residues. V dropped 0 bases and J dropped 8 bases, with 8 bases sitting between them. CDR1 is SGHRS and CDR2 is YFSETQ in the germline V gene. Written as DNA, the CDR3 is TGCGCCAGCAGCTTGGAGGTGGCAGAAAAACTGTTTTTT. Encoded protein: CASSLEVAEKLFF.

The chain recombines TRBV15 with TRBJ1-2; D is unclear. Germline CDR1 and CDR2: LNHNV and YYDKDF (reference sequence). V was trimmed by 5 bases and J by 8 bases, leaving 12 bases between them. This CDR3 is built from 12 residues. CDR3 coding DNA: TGTGCCACCAGCCAGCCCTCTAGGGGCTACACCTTC. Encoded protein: CATSQPSRGYTF.

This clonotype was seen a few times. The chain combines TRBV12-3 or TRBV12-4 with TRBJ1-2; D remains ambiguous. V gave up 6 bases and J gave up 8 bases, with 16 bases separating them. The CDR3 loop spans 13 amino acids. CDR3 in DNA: TGTGCCAGCAGCCCGGTGGCAGGTGAAGGCTACACCTTC. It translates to CASSPVAGEGYTF.

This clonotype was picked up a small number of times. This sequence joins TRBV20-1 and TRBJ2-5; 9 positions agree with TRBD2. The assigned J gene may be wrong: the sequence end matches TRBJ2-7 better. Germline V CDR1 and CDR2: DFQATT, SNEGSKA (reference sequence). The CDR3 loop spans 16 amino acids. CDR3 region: CSASQFLAGRTYEQYF. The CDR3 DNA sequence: TGCAGTGCTAGCCAATTTCTAGCGGGGCGTACCTACGAGCAGTACTTC.

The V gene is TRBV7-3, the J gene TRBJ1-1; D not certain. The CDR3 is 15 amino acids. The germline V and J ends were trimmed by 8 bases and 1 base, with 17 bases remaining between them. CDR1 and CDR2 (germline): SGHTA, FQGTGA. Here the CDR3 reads CASPDEQIPNTEAFF. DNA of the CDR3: TGTGCCAGCCCAGACGAACAGATTCCGAACACTGAAGCTTTCTTT.

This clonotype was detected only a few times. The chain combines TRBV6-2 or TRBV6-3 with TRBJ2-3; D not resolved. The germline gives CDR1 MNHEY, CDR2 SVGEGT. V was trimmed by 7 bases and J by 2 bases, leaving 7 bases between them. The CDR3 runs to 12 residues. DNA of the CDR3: TGTGCCAGCAAGGCTGACACAGATACGCAGTATTTT. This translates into CASKADTDTQYF.

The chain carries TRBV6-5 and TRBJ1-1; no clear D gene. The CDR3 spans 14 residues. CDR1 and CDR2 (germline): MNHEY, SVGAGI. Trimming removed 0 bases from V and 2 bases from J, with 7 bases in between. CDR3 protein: CASSYSTPNTEAFF. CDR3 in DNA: TGTGCCAGCAGTTACTCAACACCCAACACTGAAGCTTTCTTT.

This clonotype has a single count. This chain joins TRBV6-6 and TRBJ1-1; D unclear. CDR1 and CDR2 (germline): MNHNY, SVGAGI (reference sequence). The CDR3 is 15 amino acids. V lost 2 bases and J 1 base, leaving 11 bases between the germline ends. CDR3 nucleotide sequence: TGTGCCAGCAGTTACCTTCAAACAGCGAACACTGAAGCTTTCTTT. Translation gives CASSYLQTANTEAFF.

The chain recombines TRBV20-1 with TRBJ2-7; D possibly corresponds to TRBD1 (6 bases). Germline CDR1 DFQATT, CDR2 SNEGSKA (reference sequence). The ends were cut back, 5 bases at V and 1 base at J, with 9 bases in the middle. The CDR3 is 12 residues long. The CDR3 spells CSAFGQSYEQYF. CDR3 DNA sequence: TGCAGTGCTTTTGGACAGTCCTACGAGCAGTACTTC.

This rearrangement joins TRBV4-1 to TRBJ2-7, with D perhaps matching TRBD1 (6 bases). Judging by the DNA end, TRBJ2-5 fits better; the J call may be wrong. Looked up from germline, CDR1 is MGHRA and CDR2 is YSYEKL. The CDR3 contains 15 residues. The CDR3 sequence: CASSQSQGYAETQYF. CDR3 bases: TGCGCCAGCAGCCAATCACAGGGTTATGCTGAGACCCAGTACTTC.

CDR3 protein: CASSQELGDQPQHF. The CDR3 bases are TGTGCCAGCAGCCAAGAGTTGGGAGATCAGCCCCAGCATTTT. This chain links TRBV3-1 with TRBJ1-5; no clear D gene. The V end was cut by 0 bases, the J end by 5 bases, with 8 bases between. The CDR3 contains 14 residues. The germline CDR1 and CDR2 sequences are LGHDT and YNNKEL (reference sequence).

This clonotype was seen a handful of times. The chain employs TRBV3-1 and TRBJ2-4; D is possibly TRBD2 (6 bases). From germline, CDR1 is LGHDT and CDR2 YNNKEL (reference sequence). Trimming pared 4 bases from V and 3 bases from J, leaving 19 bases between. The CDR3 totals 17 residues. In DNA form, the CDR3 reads TGTGCCAGCAGCCCGTTAAAGTCGCGGGACCGCAAAAACATTCAGTACTTC. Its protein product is CASSPLKSRDRKNIQYF.

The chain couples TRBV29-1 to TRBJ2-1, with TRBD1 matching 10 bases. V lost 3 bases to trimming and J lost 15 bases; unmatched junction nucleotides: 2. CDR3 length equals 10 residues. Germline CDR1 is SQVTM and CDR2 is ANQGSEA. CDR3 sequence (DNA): TGCAGCGTTGATGACAGGGGGCCGTTCTTC. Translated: CSVDDRGPFF.

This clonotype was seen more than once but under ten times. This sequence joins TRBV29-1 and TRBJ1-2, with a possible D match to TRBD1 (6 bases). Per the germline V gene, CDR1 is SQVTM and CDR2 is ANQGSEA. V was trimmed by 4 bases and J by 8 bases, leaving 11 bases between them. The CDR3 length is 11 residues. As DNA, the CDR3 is TGCAGCGTTGTGGAGGGGGTCGGCTACACCTTC. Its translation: CSVVEGVGYTF. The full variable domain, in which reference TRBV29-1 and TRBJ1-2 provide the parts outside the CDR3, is SAVISQKPSRDICQRGTSLTIQCQVDSQVTMMFWYRQQPGQSLTLIATANQGSEATYESGFVIDKFPISRPNLTFSTLTVSNMSPEDSSIYLCSVVEGVGYTFGSGTRLTVV.

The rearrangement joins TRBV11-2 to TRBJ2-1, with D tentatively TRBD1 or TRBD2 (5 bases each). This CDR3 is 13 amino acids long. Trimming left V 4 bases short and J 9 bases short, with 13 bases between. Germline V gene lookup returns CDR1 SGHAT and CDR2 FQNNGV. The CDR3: CASSWDPSGEQFF. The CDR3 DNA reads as TGTGCCAGCAGCTGGGACCCGAGCGGTGAGCAGTTCTTC.